Below are 12 T cell receptor beta chains sequenced from a single sample in a study of T cells after yellow fever vaccination. TCRdb re-called the 5' RACE reads with MiXCR, one entry per CDR3 protein. The profile covers hundreds of thousands of distinct CDR3 sequences, with around 12% appearing a single time and around 14% taken by the ten largest. The specimen comprised PBMCs, sampled on the day of the yellow fever booster vaccination. These receptor sequences come from a man aged 25-40 years who received the YFV17D yellow fever vaccine.

The CDR3 here is CASSRLTGYTF. DNA for the CDR3: TGTGCCAGCAGCCGTCTTACTGGCTACACCTTC. The chain uses TRBV3-1 and TRBJ1-2; D gene ambiguous. The CDR3 loop spans 11 amino acids. CDR1 is LGHDT, CDR2 YNNKEL, per germline (reference sequence). The V end lost 4 bases, the J end lost 7 bases, and 7 bases lay between the germline ends.

This rearrangement joins TRBV13 to TRBJ1-6; D uncertain. This CDR3 spans 12 amino acids. The V gene's germline CDR1 is PRHDT and CDR2 FYEKMQ (reference sequence). The ends were cut back, 2 bases at V and 10 bases at J, with 6 bases in the middle. Written as DNA, the CDR3 is TGTGCCAGCAGCTTACGTGGCTCACCCCTCCACTTT. Translated: CASSLRGSPLHF.

There are a few counts of this clonotype. V is TRBV20-1 and J is TRBJ2-5, with 9 bases identical to TRBD1. The V and J ends lost 4 bases and 4 bases, in that order; junction bases with no gene match: 4. CDR3 length: 13 amino acids. Germline CDR1 is DFQATT and CDR2 is SNEGSKA (reference sequence). In nucleotides, the CDR3 is TGCAGTGCTATCGGGACAGGGCGAGAGACCCAGTACTTC. This sequence encodes CSAIGTGRETQYF.

The chain links TRBV29-1 to TRBJ2-7, with TRBD2 identical over 9 bases. The CDR3 spans 14 residues. The J segment lost 5 bases and the V segment lost 7 bases, leaving 12 bases of the junction unmatched. Germline-derived CDR1 and CDR2 are SQVTM and ANQGSEA. This CDR3 reads CSAILAGVLNEQYF. The CDR3 nucleotides are TGCAGCGCCATCTTAGCGGGAGTGCTTAACGAGCAGTACTTC.

This sequence joins TRBV5-1 and TRBJ2-1; D not resolved. CDR3 length equals 17 residues. Trimming removed 3 bases from V and 2 bases from J, with 18 bases in between. Germline-derived CDR1 and CDR2 are SGHRS and YFSETQ. Written as DNA, the CDR3 is TGCGCCAGCAGCTCCTTCGGCCGAACCGACACCTACAATGAGCAGTTCTTC. This encodes CASSSFGRTDTYNEQFF.

The chain carries TRBV18 and TRBJ2-7; D is ambiguous. V lost 1 base to trimming and J lost 3 bases, with 7 bases between them. Germline V gives CDR1 KGHSH, CDR2 LQKENI. This CDR3 spans 13 amino acids. The CDR3 DNA reads TGTGCCAGCTCACCACGCCTACTCTACGAGCAGTACTTC. This gives the protein CASSPRLLYEQYF.

J is TRBJ2-1 and V is TRBV7-8, with a possible D match to TRBD2 (6 bases). The V and J ends lost 5 bases and 4 bases respectively, with 21 bases between them. The germline V gene encodes CDR1 SGHVS and CDR2 FQNEAQ. The CDR3 runs to 17 residues. CDR3 residues: CASSPLGPGGRYNEQFF. The DNA of the CDR3 is TGTGCCAGCAGCCCCCTGGGACCCGGGGGACGGTACAATGAGCAGTTCTTC.

This clonotype occurred a few times. The gene calls are TRBV5-1 and TRBJ2-1; D remains ambiguous. With 6 bases removed from V and 3 bases from J, the gap between germline ends came to 16 bases. Germline V lookup: CDR1 SGHRS, CDR2 YFSETQ. There are 15 residues in the CDR3. CDR3 bases: TGCGCCAGCATGGTTGGCCCGGACCTCTACAATGAGCAGTTCTTC. Its translation is CASMVGPDLYNEQFF.

This clonotype was observed a few times. The chain employs TRBV21-1 and TRBJ2-7; the table's D gene call, TRBD1, was not cross checked with the DNA. TRBV21-1 counts as a pseudogene. This CDR3 comprises 16 residues. CDR3 DNA sequence: TGTGCCAGCAGCAGCCAGGGGACAGGGGACCTCTACGAGCAGTACTTC. It codes for CASSSQGTGDLYEQYF.

A few counts support this clonotype. V usage is TRBV29-1 and J usage is TRBJ2-2; the match to TRBD1 covers 8 bases. The germline V gene has CDR1 SQVTM and CDR2 ANQGSEA. J lost 1 base, V lost 6 bases, and 4 bases had no gene match. The CDR3 is 14 residues long. CDR3 coding DNA: TGCAGCGTCGTGGACAGGGTGAACACCGGGGAGCTGTTTTTT. This codes for CSVVDRVNTGELFF.

J is TRBJ1-5 and V is TRBV12-3 or TRBV12-4, with a possible D match to TRBD1 (6 bases). Trimming pared 6 bases from V and 3 bases from J, leaving 12 bases between. This CDR3 spans 14 amino acids. The CDR3 DNA reads TGTGCCAGCAGAAAGACAGGCAACAATCAGCCCCAGCATTTT. Its protein is CASRKTGNNQPQHF.

There are a few counts of this clonotype. V gene TRBV18 combines with J gene TRBJ2-1, with a tentative D call TRBD1 (6 bases). The CDR3 sequence is 15 residues long. Germline CDR1 and CDR2: KGHSH and LQKENI. The germline V and J ends were trimmed by 4 bases and 6 bases, with 16 bases remaining between them. The CDR3: CASSLAEDSFNEQFF. DNA of the CDR3: TGTGCCAGCTCACTGGCGGAGGACAGCTTCAATGAGCAGTTCTTC.